The T cell receptor (beta chain) described here comes from a study of T cells in Graves' hyperthyroidism and ophthalmopathy. This clonotype was observed at least ten times. V lost 0 bases, J lost 10 bases, and 16 bases lay in between. The CDR3 has 15 residues. The germline CDR1 and CDR2 sequences are SGHAT and FQNNGV. What was amplified from RNA transcripts were TCR beta CDR3 regions. The HTBI primer set was used in a first-round RT-PCR of the TCR CDR3. TCRdb re-called the multiplex PCR reads with MiXCR, one entry per CDR3 protein. This sample has over 350,000 distinct CDR3 sequences, with around 15% found just once.

Sequences were obtained from blood. This TCR was sampled from a man aged 18 to 35 with Graves' ophthalmopathy. The chain is built from TRBV11-2 and TRBJ2-1; D is uncertain. The CDR3 DNA follows: TGTGCCAGCAGCTTAGAGCCCGCCCCGACCATAGAGCAGTTCTTC. Its protein is CASSLEPAPTIEQFF.